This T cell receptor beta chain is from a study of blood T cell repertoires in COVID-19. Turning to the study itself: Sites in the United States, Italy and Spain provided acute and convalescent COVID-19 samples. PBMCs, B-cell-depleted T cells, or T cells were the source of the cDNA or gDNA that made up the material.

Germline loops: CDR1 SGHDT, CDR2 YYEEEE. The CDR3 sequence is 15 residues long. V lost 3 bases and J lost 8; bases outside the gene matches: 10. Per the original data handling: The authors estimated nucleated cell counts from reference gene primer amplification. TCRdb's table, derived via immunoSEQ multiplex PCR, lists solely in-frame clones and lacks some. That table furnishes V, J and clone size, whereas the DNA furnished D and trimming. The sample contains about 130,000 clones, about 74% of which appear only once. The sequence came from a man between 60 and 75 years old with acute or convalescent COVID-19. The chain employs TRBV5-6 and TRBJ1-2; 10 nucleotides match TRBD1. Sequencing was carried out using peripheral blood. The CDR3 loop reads CASSSTLGQGTGYTF. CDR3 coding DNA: TGTGCCAGCAGCTCGACATTGGGACAGGGGACCGGCTACACCTTC.